Following are 7 T cell receptor beta chains from one sample sequenced in a study of T cell responses to AZD1222 COVID-19 vaccine. Produced via immunoSEQ multiplex PCR; TCRdb's table is partial and in-frame only. Of roughly 170,000 clones listed, about nine tenths are singletons. The sample in question was peripheral blood, obtained on day 0 of AZD1222 vaccination. The receptors come from an adult in good health.

The chain is built from TRBV28 and TRBJ2-4, with D tentatively TRBD1 (5 bases). CDR3 length: 16 amino acids. Trimming stripped 3 bases from V and 0 bases from J, with 12 bases between. Germline CDR1 is MDHEN and CDR2 is SYDVKM. Here the CDR3 DNA reads TGTGCCAGCAGTTTCGTGACAGTACTAGCCAAAAACATTCAGTACTTC. Its translation is CASSFVTVLAKNIQYF.

Of note for this clone: Mismatch with germline at one junction end may stem from a read error. The CDR3 protein is CASSQLRSRDVPF. The CDR3 DNA is TGCGCCAGCAGCCAATTACGATCCCGGGACGTCCCGTTT. The chain uses TRBV4-1 and TRBJ1-3, with a possible D match to TRBD1 (5 bases). The germline CDR1 and CDR2 sequences are MGHRA and YSYEKL. The CDR3 has 13 residues.

This chain links TRBV5-1 with TRBJ2-1, with 8 bases fitting TRBD2. The germline V gene has CDR1 SGHRS and CDR2 YFSETQ. CDR3 size: 16 residues. V shed 4 bases and J 7 bases; nucleotides not matched to a gene: 13. The CDR3 reads CASSPMPGGGRNEQFF. CDR3 DNA: TGCGCCAGCAGCCCGATGCCGGGCGGGGGGCGGAATGAGCAGTTCTTC.

The chain couples TRBV5-5 to TRBJ2-5; 10 bases line up with TRBD2. Germline V gives CDR1 SGHKS, CDR2 YYEKEE (reference sequence). After removal of 0 bases from V and 5 bases from J, the junction contained 7 bases not matched to a gene. CDR3 length: 16 residues. The DNA of the CDR3 is TGTGCCAGCAGCTTGGTGGCTAGCGGGAGTATGGAGACCCAGTACTTC. Translating it yields CASSLVASGSMETQYF.

The genes are TRBV3-1 (or the pseudogene TRBV3-2) and TRBJ2-5; 8 nucleotides line up with TRBD2. The CDR3 sequence is 15 residues long. The germline CDR1 and CDR2 sequences are LGHDT and YNNKEL (reference sequence). Germline trimming cut 1 base from V and 3 bases from J; bases unmatched to any gene: 4. CDR3 coding DNA: TGTGCCAGCAGCCAAGGGCTAGCGGGTAAAGAGACCCAGTACTTC. It translates to CASSQGLAGKETQYF.

This clone is a singleton in its sample. The V and J genes are TRBV28 and TRBJ1-1, with a possible D match to TRBD1 (6 bases). Trimming pared 3 bases from V and 0 bases from J, leaving 14 bases between. This CDR3 has 16 residues. Germline V gene data show CDR1 as MDHEN and CDR2 as SYDVKM. The CDR3 DNA follows: TGTGCCAGCAGTTTTTGGGAAGGGGGTTTGAACACTGAAGCTTTCTTT. As protein: CASSFWEGGLNTEAFF.

This chain connects TRBV19 to TRBJ2-1; TRBD2 matches 10 bases. This CDR3 is 16 amino acids long. Germline CDR1 is LNHDA and CDR2 is SQIVND (reference sequence). V shed 7 bases and J 10 bases; nucleotides not matched to a gene: 16. CDR3 DNA: TGTGCCAGTACTGTGAGCGGGAGGGCCCTCGGAAAGGAGCAGTTCTTC. It translates to CASTVSGRALGKEQFF.